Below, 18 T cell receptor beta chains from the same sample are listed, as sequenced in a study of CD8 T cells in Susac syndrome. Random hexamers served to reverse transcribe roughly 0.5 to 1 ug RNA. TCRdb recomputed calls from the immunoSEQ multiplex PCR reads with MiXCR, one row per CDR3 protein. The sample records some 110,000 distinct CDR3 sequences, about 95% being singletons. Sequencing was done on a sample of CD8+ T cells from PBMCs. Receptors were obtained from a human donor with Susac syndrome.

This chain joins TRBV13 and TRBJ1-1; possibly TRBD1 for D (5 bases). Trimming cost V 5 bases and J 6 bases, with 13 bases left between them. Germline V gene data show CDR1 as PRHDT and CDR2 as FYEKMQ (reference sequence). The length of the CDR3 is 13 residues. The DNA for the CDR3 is TGTGCCAGCAGCCCGGGACCGGGGGCTGAAGCTTTCTTT. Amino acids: CASSPGPGAEAFF. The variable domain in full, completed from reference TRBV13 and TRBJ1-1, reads AAGVIQSPRHLIKEKRETATLKCYPIPRHDTVYWYQQGPGQDPQFLISFYEKMQSDKGSIPDRFSAQQFSDYHSELNMSSLELGDSALYFCASSPGPGAEAFFGQGTRLTVV.

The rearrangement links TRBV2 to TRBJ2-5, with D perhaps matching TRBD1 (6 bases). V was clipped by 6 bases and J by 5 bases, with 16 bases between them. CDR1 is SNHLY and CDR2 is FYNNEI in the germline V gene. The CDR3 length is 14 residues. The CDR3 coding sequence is TGTGCCAGCAGCGAACCGACAGGTCGGGAGACCCAGTACTTC. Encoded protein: CASSEPTGRETQYF.

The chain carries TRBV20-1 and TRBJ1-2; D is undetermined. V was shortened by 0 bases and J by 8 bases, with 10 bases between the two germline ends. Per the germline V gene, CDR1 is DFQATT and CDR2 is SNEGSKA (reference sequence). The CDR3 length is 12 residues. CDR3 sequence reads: CSARDVRDGYTF. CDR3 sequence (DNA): TGCAGTGCTAGAGATGTGAGAGACGGCTACACCTTC.

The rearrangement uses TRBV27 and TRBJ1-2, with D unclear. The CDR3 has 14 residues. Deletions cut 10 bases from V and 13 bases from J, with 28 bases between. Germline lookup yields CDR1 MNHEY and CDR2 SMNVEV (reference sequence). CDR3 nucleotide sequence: TGTGCCACTTGCGTGGGAGCCCTCCCGCGGGGATGCACCTTC. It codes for CATCVGALPRGCTF.

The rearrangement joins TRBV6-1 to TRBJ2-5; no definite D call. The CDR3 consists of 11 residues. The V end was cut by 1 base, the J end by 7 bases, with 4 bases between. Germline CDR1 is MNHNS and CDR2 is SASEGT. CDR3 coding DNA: TGTGCCAGCAGTGAAGGGAGGACCCAGTACTTC. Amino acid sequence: CASSEGRTQYF.

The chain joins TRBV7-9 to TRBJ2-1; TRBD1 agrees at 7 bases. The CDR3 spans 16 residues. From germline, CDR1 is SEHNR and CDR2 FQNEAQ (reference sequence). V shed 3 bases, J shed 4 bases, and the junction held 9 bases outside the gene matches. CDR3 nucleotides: TGTGCCAGCAGCTTTCCCGAGGGGACAGATTACAATGAGCAGTTCTTC. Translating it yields CASSFPEGTDYNEQFF.

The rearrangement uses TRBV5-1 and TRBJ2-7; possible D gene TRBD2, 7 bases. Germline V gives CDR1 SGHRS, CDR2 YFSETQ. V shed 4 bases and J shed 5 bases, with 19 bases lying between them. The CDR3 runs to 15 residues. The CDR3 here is CASSPFDPGGDEQYF. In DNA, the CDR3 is TGCGCCAGCAGCCCCTTCGACCCGGGGGGCGACGAGCAGTACTTC.

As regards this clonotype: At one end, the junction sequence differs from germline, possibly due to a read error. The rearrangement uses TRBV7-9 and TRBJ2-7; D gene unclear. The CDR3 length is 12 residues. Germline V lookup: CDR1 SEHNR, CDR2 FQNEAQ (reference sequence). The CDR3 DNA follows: TGCGCCCTCCAGTCTTACTCCTACGAGCAGTACTTC. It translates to CALQSYSYEQYF.

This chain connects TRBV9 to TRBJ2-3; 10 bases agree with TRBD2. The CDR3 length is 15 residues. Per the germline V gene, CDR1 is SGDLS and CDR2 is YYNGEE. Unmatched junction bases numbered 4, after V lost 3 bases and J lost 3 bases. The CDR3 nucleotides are TGTGCCAGCAGCGCTAGCGGGGGTTGGACAGATACGCAGTATTTT. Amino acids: CASSASGGWTDTQYF.

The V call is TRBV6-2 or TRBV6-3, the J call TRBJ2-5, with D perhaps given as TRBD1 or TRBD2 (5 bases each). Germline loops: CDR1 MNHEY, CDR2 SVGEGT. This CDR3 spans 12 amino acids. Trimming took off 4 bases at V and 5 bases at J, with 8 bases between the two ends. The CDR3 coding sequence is TGTGCCAGCAGTTGGGACGTGGAGACCCAGTACTTC. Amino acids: CASSWDVETQYF.

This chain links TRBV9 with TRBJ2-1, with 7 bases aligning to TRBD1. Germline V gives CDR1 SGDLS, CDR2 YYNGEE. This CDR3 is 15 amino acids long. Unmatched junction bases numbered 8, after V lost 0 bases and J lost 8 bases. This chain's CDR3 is CASSVAEGATDEQFF. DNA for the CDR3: TGTGCCAGCAGCGTAGCCGAGGGGGCGACTGATGAGCAGTTCTTC.

CDR3 in DNA: TGTGCCAGCAGCAACCAGGGAAATGAGCAGTTCTTC. Translated, it gives CASSNQGNEQFF. The chain combines TRBV13 with TRBJ2-1; TRBD1 might be the D (5 bases). The germline V gene has CDR1 PRHDT and CDR2 FYEKMQ (reference sequence). Trimming stripped 5 bases from V and 7 bases from J, with 9 bases between. The CDR3 length is 12 residues.

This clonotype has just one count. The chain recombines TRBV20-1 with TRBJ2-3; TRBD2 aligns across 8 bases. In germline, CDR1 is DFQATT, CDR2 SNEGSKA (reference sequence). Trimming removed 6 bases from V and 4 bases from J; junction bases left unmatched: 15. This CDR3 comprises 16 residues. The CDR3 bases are TGCAGTGCCTACATACTAGCGGAACCAAATCCAGATACGCAGTATTTT. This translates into CSAYILAEPNPDTQYF.

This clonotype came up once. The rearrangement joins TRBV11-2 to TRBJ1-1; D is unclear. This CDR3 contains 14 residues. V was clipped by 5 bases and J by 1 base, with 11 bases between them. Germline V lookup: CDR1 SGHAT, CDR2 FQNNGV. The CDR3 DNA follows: TGTGCCAGCAGCCGGGAAGTAAGGAACACTGAAGCTTTCTTT. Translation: CASSREVRNTEAFF.

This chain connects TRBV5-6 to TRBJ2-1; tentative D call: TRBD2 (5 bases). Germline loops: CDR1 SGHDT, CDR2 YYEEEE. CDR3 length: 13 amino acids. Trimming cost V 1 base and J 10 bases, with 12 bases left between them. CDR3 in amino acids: CASSLSGSGEQFF. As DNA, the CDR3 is TGTGCCAGCAGCTTGTCGGGGTCGGGGGAGCAGTTCTTC.

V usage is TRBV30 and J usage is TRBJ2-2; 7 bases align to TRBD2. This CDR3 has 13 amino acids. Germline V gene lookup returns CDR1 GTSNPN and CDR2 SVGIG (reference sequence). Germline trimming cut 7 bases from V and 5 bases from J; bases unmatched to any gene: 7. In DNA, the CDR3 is TGTGCCTTACCCCCAGCGGGGACCGGGGAGCTGTTTTTT. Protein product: CALPPAGTGELFF. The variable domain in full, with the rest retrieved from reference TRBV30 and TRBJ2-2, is SQTIHQWPATLVQPVGSPLSLECTVEGTSNPNLYWYRQAAGRGLQLLFYSVGIGQISSEVPQNLSASRPQDRQFILSSKKLLLSDSGFYLCALPPAGTGELFFGEGSRLTVL.

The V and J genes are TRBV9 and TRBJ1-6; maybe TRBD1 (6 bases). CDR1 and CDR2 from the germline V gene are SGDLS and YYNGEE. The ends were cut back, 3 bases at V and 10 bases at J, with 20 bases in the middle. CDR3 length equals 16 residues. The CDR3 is CASSGNRDMAHSPLHF. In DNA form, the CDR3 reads TGTGCCAGCAGCGGAAACCGGGACATGGCACACTCACCCCTCCACTTT. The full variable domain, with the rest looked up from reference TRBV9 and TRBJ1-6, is DSGVTQTPKHLITATGQRVTLRCSPRSGDLSVYWYQQSLDQGLQFLIQYYNGEERAKGNILERFSAQQFPDLHSELNLSSLELGDSALYFCASSGNRDMAHSPLHFGNGTRLTVT.

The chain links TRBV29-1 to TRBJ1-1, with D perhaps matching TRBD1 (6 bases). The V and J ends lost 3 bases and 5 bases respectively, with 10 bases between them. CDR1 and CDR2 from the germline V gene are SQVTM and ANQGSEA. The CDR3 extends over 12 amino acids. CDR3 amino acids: CSVEHRETEAFF. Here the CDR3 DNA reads TGCAGCGTTGAGCACAGGGAGACTGAAGCTTTCTTT.